The entry below describes one T cell receptor (beta chain). Its target is unknown. The germline V gene encodes CDR1 LGHNA and CDR2 YSLEER. V was shortened by 1 base and J by 0 bases, with 4 bases between the two germline ends. The CDR3 contains 14 residues. This specimen belongs to a study of cytomegalovirus exposure and HLA in healthy donors. Findings and limits, study-wide: Rare TCR sequences predominated, though certain public TCRs were found in many donors. Some TCR beta chains (roughly 150 of them) were listed as cytomegalovirus-associated.

The primer mix had 60 Vbeta and 13 Jbeta primers. Generated by immunoSEQ multiplex PCR, the TCRdb table keeps only in-frame clones and is missing some. The sample gives roughly 200,000 clones, around three quarters of which show up once; around 5.7% is in the top ten. This TCR was recovered from a middle-aged man in good health and CMV-seronegative. The sample was PBMCs. This chain connects TRBV4-3 to TRBJ2-1, with D hard to call. The CDR3 DNA reads TGCGCCAGCAGCCAAGCAGGCTCCTACAATGAGCAGTTCTTC. It translates to CASSQAGSYNEQFF.